The 22 T cell receptor beta chains below all came from one sample that was sequenced in a study of T cell clonality in common variable immunodeficiency. Produced via immunoSEQ multiplex PCR; TCRdb's table is partial and in-frame only. The sample has some 60,000 clones, none seen only once. The sequencing sample was made of peripheral blood mononuclear cells. The source is a person aged 18-69 years in good health.

This clone was seen ten or more times. The read terminates 3 residues ahead of where the CDR3 ends, so the germline J gene completes it. The chain uses TRBV2 and TRBJ2-7; 10 nucleotides line up with TRBD1. Germline V CDR1 and CDR2: SNHLY, FYNNEI. The J segment lost 1 base and the V segment lost 6 bases, leaving 3 bases of the junction unmatched. The CDR3 is 14 amino acids. The sequenced CDR3 bases are TGTGCCAGCAGCCGGGACAGGGGTTCCTACGAG. This encodes CASSRDRGSYE. The CDR3 as a whole reads CASSRDRGSYEQYF.

This clone was counted many times. The CDR3 bases that were read are TGTGCCAGCAGCTTAGACGGGGTGATAGAA. This encodes CASSLDGVIE. The whole CDR3 region reads CASSLDGVIEAFF. The chain employs TRBV7-2 and TRBJ1-1; D is uncertain. The missing CDR3 end, 3 residues past where the read stops, is filled in from the germline J gene. Germline V CDR1 and CDR2: SGHTA, FQGNSA. The CDR3 runs 13 residues.

This clone has ten or more counts. Coverage ceases 3 residues before the CDR3 finishes, and the germline J gene fills in the end. The chain joins TRBV12-3 or TRBV12-4 to TRBJ2-2; a possible D gene is TRBD2 (6 bases). Trimming removed 8 bases at V and 5 bases at J, with 15 bases between. The CDR3 runs to 14 residues. The sequenced part of the CDR3 DNA is TGTGCCAGCCGGGAGACTGGCGGGACCGGGGAG. Amino acid sequence: CASRETGGTGE. The whole CDR3 region reads CASRETGGTGELFF.

This clone has a count of ten or more. The read ends 3 residues early relative to the CDR3; the germline J gene fills the gap. This chain connects TRBV11-2 to TRBJ1-1; D is unresolved. This CDR3 is 13 amino acids long. Germline V gene data show CDR1 as SGHAT and CDR2 as FQNNGV. The V gene lost 2 bases and the J gene lost 0 bases, with 4 bases spanning the gap. CDR3 bases read: TGTGCCAGCAGCTTACAGGTGAACACTGAA. Translation gives CASSLQVNTE. The CDR3 in its entirety is CASSLQVNTEAFF.

This clone has a count of ten or more. The covered CDR3 bases are TGCAGTGCTAGGCCGACAGGGGGATACGAG. It translates to CSARPTGGYE. The whole CDR3 protein is CSARPTGGYEQYF. The rearrangement links TRBV20-1 to TRBJ2-7; 9 nucleotides agree with TRBD1. Coverage ceases 3 residues before the CDR3 finishes, and the germline J gene fills in the end. The J segment lost 4 bases and the V segment lost 3 bases, leaving 4 bases of the junction unmatched. CDR3 length: 13 amino acids. Germline assignment: CDR1 DFQATT and CDR2 SNEGSKA (reference sequence).

This clone showed up many times. Read coverage stops 3 residues before the CDR3 terminus; the germline J gene supplies the remainder. J is TRBJ2-7 and V is TRBV28; D is ambiguous. Germline lookup yields CDR1 MDHEN and CDR2 SYDVKM. V was cut by 5 bases and J by 4 bases, with 9 bases left in between. The CDR3 covers 12 residues. The CDR3 here is CASSPDRYEQYF. CDR3 bases read: TGTGCCAGCAGTCCTGATAGATACGAG.

The table lists this clone with many counts. Read sequence stops 3 residues before the CDR3 end, and the germline J gene provides the missing end. The chain recombines TRBV5-1 with TRBJ2-1; 10 bases map to TRBD2. With V trimmed by 3 bases and J by 3 bases, 6 bases remained unmatched. Germline loops: CDR1 SGHRS, CDR2 YFSETQ. The CDR3 runs to 16 residues. Here the CDR3 reads CASSSASGRIYNEQFF. The CDR3 bases that were read are TGCGCCAGCAGCTCTGCTAGCGGGAGAATCTACAATGAG. The variable domain in full, with the rest retrieved from reference TRBV5-1 and TRBJ2-1, is KAGVTQTPRYLIKTRGQQVTLSCSPISGHRSVSWYQQTPGQGLQFLFEYFSETQRNKGNFPGRFSGRQFSNSRSEMNVSTLELGDSALYLCASSSASGRIYNEQFFGPGTRLTVL.

This clone has a count of ten or more. The read ends 3 residues shy of where the CDR3 ends; the end is completed using the germline J gene. This chain links TRBV7-2 with TRBJ1-6; 9 bases match TRBD1. Per germline, CDR1 SGHTA and CDR2 FQGNSA. CDR3 length: 14 amino acids. J lost 10 bases, V lost 5 bases, and 6 bases had no gene match. CDR3 DNA (partial): TGTGCCAGCAGCCCACGACAGGGGGAATCACCC. It encodes CASSPRQGESP. The full-length CDR3 reads as CASSPRQGESPLHF.

This clone has a count of ten or more. Coverage ceases 3 residues before the CDR3 finishes, and the germline J gene fills in the end. This chain joins TRBV4-1 and TRBJ2-5, with 12 bases aligning to TRBD2. This CDR3 has 16 amino acids. Per the germline V gene, CDR1 is MGHRA and CDR2 is YSYEKL. V was clipped by 3 bases and J by 1 base; unmatched bases: 3. CDR3 loop: CASSQGLAGLQETQYF. The part of the CDR3 DNA that was read is TGCGCCAGCAGCCAGGGACTAGCGGGCCTCCAAGAGACC.

This clone was observed at least ten times. The read is 3 residues too short to cover the CDR3 end, so that end is filled in from the germline J gene. J is TRBJ1-1 and V is TRBV19; 8 bases map to TRBD1. The CDR3 spans 14 residues. Unmatched junction bases numbered 5, after V lost 4 bases and J lost 4 bases. CDR1 is LNHDA and CDR2 is SQIVND in the germline V gene (reference sequence). The DNA read from the CDR3 is TGTGCCAGTAGTACGGACAGGGAGGTCACTGAA. It is translated as CASSTDREVTE. The entire CDR3 sequence reads CASSTDREVTEAFF.

This clone was seen many times. Read data end 3 residues before the CDR3 end; the end is taken from the germline J gene. This rearrangement joins TRBV30 to TRBJ1-6, with a tentative D call TRBD1 (6 bases). Germline loops: CDR1 GTSNPN, CDR2 SVGIG (reference sequence). The CDR3 covers 16 residues. Trimming took 2 bases from V and 2 from J, leaving 13 bases between them. The DNA read from the CDR3 is TGTGCCTGGAGTACTGATGGGGGCCCCTATAATTCACCC. Its protein is CAWSTDGGPYNSP. The entire CDR3 reads CAWSTDGGPYNSPLHF.

This clone was seen at least ten times. Sequencing ends 3 residues short of the CDR3 end; the germline J gene provides the rest. The chain is built from TRBV20-1 and TRBJ2-5; TRBD1 matches at 8 bases. The CDR3 is 13 residues long. The junction had 5 bases not matched to a gene; V was cut back by 6 bases and J by 2 bases. Germline-derived CDR1 and CDR2 are DFQATT and SNEGSKA (reference sequence). CDR3 protein: CSATGQGQETQYF. The covered CDR3 bases are TGCAGTGCCACTGGACAGGGTCAAGAGACC.

With regard to this clone: Sequencing ends 3 residues short of the CDR3 end; the germline J gene provides the rest. The rearrangement uses TRBV19 and TRBJ1-5; D unresolved. Deletions cut 1 base from V and 5 bases from J, with 6 bases between. In germline, CDR1 is LNHDA, CDR2 SQIVND (reference sequence). CDR3 length: 13 residues. The CDR3 DNA, read in part, is TGTGCCAGTAGTATAGTTAGTGATCAGCCC. It yields the protein CASSIVSDQP. The whole CDR3 protein is CASSIVSDQPQHF. Full variable domain (remainder filled in from reference TRBV19 and TRBJ1-5): DGGITQSPKYLFRKEGQNVTLSCEQNLNHDAMYWYRQDPGQGLRLIYYSQIVNDFQKGDIAEGYSVSREKKESFPLTVTSAQKNPTAFYLCASSIVSDQPQHFGDGTRLSIL.

This clone was recorded at least ten times. The read stops 3 residues short of the end of the CDR3; the missing end is completed from the germline J gene. The genes are TRBV6-2 or TRBV6-3 and TRBJ2-2, with 10 bases matching TRBD2. CDR1 and CDR2 from the germline V gene are MNHEY and SVGEGT. J was trimmed by 3 bases and V by 7 bases; bases with no gene match: 5. The CDR3 extends over 15 amino acids. The sequenced CDR3 bases are TGTGCCAGCAATCTCGGACTAGCGGACACCGGGGAG. Translating it yields CASNLGLADTGE. The whole CDR3 sequence is CASNLGLADTGELFF.

This clone was observed many times. From the germline J gene comes the end of the CDR3, since the read stops 3 residues before it. The gene calls are TRBV7-9 and TRBJ2-2, with D tentatively TRBD1 (6 bases). There are 14 residues in the CDR3. The germline V gene has CDR1 SEHNR and CDR2 FQNEAQ (reference sequence). The V end was cut by 4 bases, the J end by 2 bases, with 8 bases between. The CDR3 spells CASSWGHNTGELFF. Incomplete CDR3 DNA: TGTGCCAGCAGCTGGGGACATAACACCGGGGAG.

In its sample, this clone was seen many times. The read falls 3 residues short of the CDR3 end, and the missing part is taken from the germline J gene. The chain couples TRBV2 to TRBJ2-7; a possible D gene is TRBD2 (6 bases). Trimming shortened V by 7 bases and J by 3 bases, and 13 bases separated the two germline ends. There are 13 residues in the CDR3. Germline lookup yields CDR1 SNHLY and CDR2 FYNNEI. The CDR3: CASTYWRGYEQYF. The sequenced part of the CDR3 DNA is TGTGCCAGCACTTACTGGAGGGGCTACGAG.

This clone was seen ten or more times. The observed sequence ends 3 residues before the CDR3 terminus, with the missing tail filled in from the germline J gene. This chain joins TRBV12-3 or TRBV12-4 and TRBJ1-4, with 11 bases aligning to TRBD1. The CDR3 is 15 residues long. V lost 6 bases to trimming and J lost 8 bases; unmatched junction nucleotides: 8. The CDR3 here is CASSLGTGGTEKLFF. CDR3 bases read: TGTGCCAGCAGCCTAGGGACAGGGGGGACCGAAAAA.

The table lists this clone with many counts. The read terminates 3 residues ahead of where the CDR3 ends, so the germline J gene completes it. The sample carries other DNA sequences with the same CDR3. V usage is TRBV2 and J usage is TRBJ2-7; possible D gene TRBD1, 6 bases. The CDR3 runs to 13 residues. Germline loops: CDR1 SNHLY, CDR2 FYNNEI. Trimming shortened V by 4 bases and J by 4 bases, and 11 bases separated the two germline ends. The sequenced CDR3 bases are TGTGCCAGCAGTGTTGGGGGCCCTTACGAG. It specifies CASSVGGPYE. The full CDR3 sequence reads CASSVGGPYEQYF.

This clone was seen many times. The CDR3 extends 3 residues past the end of the read, so its final part is completed from the germline J gene. The genes are TRBV5-1 and TRBJ2-5; TRBD1 might be the D (6 bases). V lost 2 bases, J lost 5 bases, and 13 bases lay in between. There are 14 residues in the CDR3. CDR1 is SGHRS and CDR2 is YFSETQ in the germline V gene. Incomplete CDR3 DNA: TGCGCCAGCAGCTTTGGTCGTCAGGGGGAGACC. Translation: CASSFGRQGET. The complete CDR3 sequence is CASSFGRQGETQYF. The full variable domain, with the rest looked up from reference TRBV5-1 and TRBJ2-5, is KAGVTQTPRYLIKTRGQQVTLSCSPISGHRSVSWYQQTPGQGLQFLFEYFSETQRNKGNFPGRFSGRQFSNSRSEMNVSTLELGDSALYLCASSFGRQGETQYFGPGTRLLVL.

This clone has a count of ten or more. The part of the CDR3 DNA that was read is TGTGCCAGCAGCTCCACAGGGAGCACAGATACG. Protein product: CASSSTGSTDT. Given in full, the CDR3 is CASSSTGSTDTQYF. This chain connects TRBV11-2 to TRBJ2-3, with a possible D match to TRBD1 (6 bases). The CDR3 end is not reached by the read, which stops 3 residues before it; the germline J gene fills it in. Germline V gene data show CDR1 as SGHAT and CDR2 as FQNNGV. CDR3 length: 14 amino acids. V lost 4 bases and J lost 0, with 8 bases in between.

This clone was seen repeatedly, ten times or more. Read coverage stops 3 residues before the CDR3 terminus; the germline J gene supplies the remainder. This chain joins TRBV7-8 and TRBJ2-7; no clear D gene. Germline CDR1 is SGHVS and CDR2 is FQNEAQ. This CDR3 comprises 15 residues. V dropped 3 bases and J dropped 4 bases, with 16 bases sitting between them. The CDR3 protein is CASSFDSSLMYEQYF. The CDR3 DNA, read in part, is TGTGCCAGCAGCTTCGACTCAAGTCTTATGTACGAG.

In its sample, this clone was seen many times. The observed sequence ends 3 residues before the CDR3 terminus, with the missing tail filled in from the germline J gene. The J gene is TRBJ2-3, the V gene TRBV19; a possible D gene is TRBD2 (6 bases). The CDR3 covers 14 residues. Germline V lookup: CDR1 LNHDA, CDR2 SQIVND (reference sequence). Trimming took 3 bases from V and 1 from J, leaving 8 bases between them. CDR3 loop: CASSMGGGTDTQYF. CDR3 bases read: TGTGCCAGTAGTATGGGGGGAGGCACAGATACG. The whole variable domain, remainder taken from reference TRBV19 and TRBJ2-3, is DGGITQSPKYLFRKEGQNVTLSCEQNLNHDAMYWYRQDPGQGLRLIYYSQIVNDFQKGDIAEGYSVSREKKESFPLTVTSAQKNPTAFYLCASSMGGGTDTQYFGPGTRLTVL.